Included here is one T cell receptor (beta chain) sequence, with context. This clonotype was recorded a few times. The clone's antigen remains unknown. It has no much larger one-base neighbor in the sample; base qualities were not kept. This specimen comes from a study of T cell repertoires in cytomegalovirus infection (dated by TCRdb to between 2017 and 2020). Background on the whole study: The peptide stimulations were aimed at well-studied HLA-B-restricted epitopes as well as recently identified HLA-C-restricted CMV epitopes, whose presentation resists viral immunomodulation. Because public TCR beta signatures pointed to carriage of CMV infection together with the matching HLA type, the HLA type of each donor mattered for the analysis. The full study reports these points: In both this cohort and an independent roughly 350-donor cohort, the cumulative frequency of public TCR beta family members distinguished carriers of CMV infection plus the relevant HLA type. The ex vivo response was dominated by HLA-C-restricted CMV-specific TCR beta clonotypes, and the single most frequent clonotype in two of eight donors was supplied by these HLA-C-restricted clonotypes.

Reading the germline V gene gives CDR1 SGHTA and CDR2 FQGNSA. V is reduced by 1 base and J by 0 bases, leaving a spacing of 6 bases between them. The CDR3 runs 14 residues from the cysteine to the phenylalanine. The kept DNA is CDR3 alone, 42 bases in frame from the first base. In the paper's terms, the treatment or condition label means: in vitro stimulation with specific CMV peptide epitopes to enrich CMV-specific T cells. The instrument was an Illumina HiSeq 1500. The public sequencing data were trimmed at Q25 with fastp and processed into clonotypes with MiXCR by TCRdb, which kept only in-frame beta chains. Duplicate CDR3 protein sequences are folded into a single record with the most common DNA and genes. A total of hundreds of thousands of distinct CDR3 sequences appear in this sample, about 27% of them only once. The ten top clones hold around 19% of the sample.

This clonotype was sampled from a human donor in good health (CMV status not recorded). Some clones in this sample may be carry-over from other donors' samples. The V gene is TRBV7-2 and the J gene is TRBJ1-2, with an unclear D gene assignment. Sequences were derived from cultured PBMCs, sampled from culture after CMV antigen stimulation. The CDR3 protein sequence reads: CASSLGAANYGYTF. The DNA reads TGTGCCAGCAGCTTAGGGGCAGCTAACTATGGCTACACCTTC.